This T cell receptor beta chain originates from a study of blood T cell repertoires in COVID-19. This CDR3 spans 13 amino acids. V was pared by 6 bases and J by 5 bases, with 4 bases of the junction left unmatched. Original methodology: Researchers report that nucleated cell counts were estimated from reference gene primer amplification. Assay used: immunoSEQ multiplex PCR; TCRdb lists only in-frame clones, some missing. Clone size and the V and J calls come from that table; the DNA yielded D and trimming. The sample lists approximately 230,000 clones, around 85% occurring once. This clonotype was sampled from a woman between 40 and 50 years old with active or convalescent COVID-19. The gene calls are TRBV12-3 or TRBV12-4 and TRBJ2-1; 7 bases map to TRBD2. The sequencing input was peripheral blood. The CDR3 bases are TGTGCCAGCAGCCCCCGGGAGGACAATGAGCAGTTCTTC. The encoded protein is CASSPREDNEQFF.